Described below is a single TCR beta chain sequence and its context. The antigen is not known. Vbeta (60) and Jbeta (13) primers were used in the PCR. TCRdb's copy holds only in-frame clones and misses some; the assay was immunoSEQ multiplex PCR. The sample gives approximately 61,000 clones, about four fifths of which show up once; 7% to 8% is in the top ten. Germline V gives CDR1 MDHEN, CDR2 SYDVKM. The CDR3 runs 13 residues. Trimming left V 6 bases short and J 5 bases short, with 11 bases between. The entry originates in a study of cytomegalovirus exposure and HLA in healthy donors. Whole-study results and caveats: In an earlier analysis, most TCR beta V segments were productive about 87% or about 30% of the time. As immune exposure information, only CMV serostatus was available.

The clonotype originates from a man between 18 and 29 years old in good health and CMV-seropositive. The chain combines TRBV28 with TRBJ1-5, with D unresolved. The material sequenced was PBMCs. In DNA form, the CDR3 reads TGTGCCAGCAGCGTGCCCTACTATCAGCCCCAGCATTTT. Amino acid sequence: CASSVPYYQPQHF.